This TCR beta chain is from a study of blood T cells in healthy people across ages. Sample-barcoded 5' priming and a J-beta primer mix drove a second PCR of 7 to 11 cycles. MiXCR was run by TCRdb on the 5' RACE reads, yielding one entry per CDR3 protein. The sample holds about 1.4 million distinct CDR3 sequences, 59% seen once. Donation came from healthy Caucasian individuals in Russia who were aged about 6 to 100. Isolated per sample were at least 6 million PBMCs. The CDR3 runs 16 residues. V was clipped by 0 bases and J by 11 bases; unmatched bases: 12. Germline V lookup: CDR1 SGDLS, CDR2 YYNGEE. On this clonotype: Its antigen is not identified.

Study conclusions and caveats: Since the PBMCs were unsorted, naive and antigen-experienced cells could not be conclusively compared.

The origin of this receptor is a man younger than 35 in good health. Specimen: blood. The chain uses TRBV9 and TRBJ2-5; 11 bases are shared with TRBD2. The CDR3 spells CASSVASGRHLNEQYF. The DNA for the CDR3 is TGTGCCAGCAGCGTAGCTAGCGGGAGGCACCTCAATGAGCAGTACTTC.